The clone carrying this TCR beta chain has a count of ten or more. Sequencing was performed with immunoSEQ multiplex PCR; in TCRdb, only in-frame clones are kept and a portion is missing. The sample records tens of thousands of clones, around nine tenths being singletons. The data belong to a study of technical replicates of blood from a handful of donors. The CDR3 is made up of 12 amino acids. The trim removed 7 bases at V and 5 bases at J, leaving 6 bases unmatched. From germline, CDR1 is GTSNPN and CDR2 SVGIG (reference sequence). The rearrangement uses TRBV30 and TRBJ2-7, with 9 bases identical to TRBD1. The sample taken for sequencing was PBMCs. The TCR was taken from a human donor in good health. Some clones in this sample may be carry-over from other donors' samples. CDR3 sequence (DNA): TGTGCCTTTGGACAGGGGAACCACGAGCAGTACTTC. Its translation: CAFGQGNHEQYF.